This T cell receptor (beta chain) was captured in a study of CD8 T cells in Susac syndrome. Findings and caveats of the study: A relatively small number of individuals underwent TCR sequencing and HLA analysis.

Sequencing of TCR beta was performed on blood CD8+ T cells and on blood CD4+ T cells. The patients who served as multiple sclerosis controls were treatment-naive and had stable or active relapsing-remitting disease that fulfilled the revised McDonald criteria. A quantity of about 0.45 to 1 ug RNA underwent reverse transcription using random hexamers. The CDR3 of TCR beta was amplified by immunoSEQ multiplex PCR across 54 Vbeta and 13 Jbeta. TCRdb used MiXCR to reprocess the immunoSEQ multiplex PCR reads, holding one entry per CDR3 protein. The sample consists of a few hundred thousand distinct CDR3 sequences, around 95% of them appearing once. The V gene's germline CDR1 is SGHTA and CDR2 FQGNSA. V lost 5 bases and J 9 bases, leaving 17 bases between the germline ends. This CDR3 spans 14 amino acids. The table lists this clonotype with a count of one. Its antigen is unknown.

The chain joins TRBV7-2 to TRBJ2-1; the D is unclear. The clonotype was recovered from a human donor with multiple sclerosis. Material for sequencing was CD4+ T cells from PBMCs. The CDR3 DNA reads TGTGCCAGCAGCGCGAACCTTTCGGGTGGTGAGCAGTTCTTC. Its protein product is CASSANLSGGEQFF.